The 8 T cell receptor beta chains listed next were all sequenced from one sample in a study of T cell responses to AZD1222 COVID-19 vaccine. TCRdb's copy holds only in-frame clones and misses some; the assay was immunoSEQ multiplex PCR. The sample records roughly 200,000 clones, less than 95% being singletons. The sequences come from peripheral blood, collected 28 days after the second dose of the MenACWY control vaccine. The receptors originated from an adult who received the MenACWY meningococcal vaccine as a control.

The genes are TRBV19 and TRBJ2-2, with TRBD2 matching 8 bases. The V and J ends lost 2 bases and 4 bases, in that order; junction bases with no gene match: 9. Germline CDR1 is LNHDA and CDR2 is SQIVND (reference sequence). The CDR3 contains 17 residues. CDR3 sequence reads: CASSINWARGGTGELFF. CDR3 sequence (DNA): TGTGCCAGTAGTATAAATTGGGCCCGGGGGGGCACCGGGGAGCTGTTTTTT.

This rearrangement joins TRBV7-2 to TRBJ2-7; maybe TRBD2 (5 bases). V was pared by 2 bases and J by 6 bases, with 11 bases between. The CDR3 runs to 13 residues. The germline V gene has CDR1 SGHTA and CDR2 FQGNSA. The CDR3 nucleotides read TGTGCCAGCAGCTTAAACTTGGGGAGCGAGCAGTACTTC. Its translation is CASSLNLGSEQYF.

V is TRBV19 and J is TRBJ2-1; 12 bases match TRBD2. The germline gives CDR1 LNHDA, CDR2 SQIVND (reference sequence). V dropped 6 bases and J dropped 0; count of bases not matched to a gene: 9. The CDR3 runs to 18 residues. The DNA for the CDR3 is TGTGCCAGTAGGGCGGGACTAGCGGGCTCGAGCTCCTACAATGAGCAGTTCTTC. Encoded protein: CASRAGLAGSSSYNEQFF.

V usage is TRBV29-1 and J usage is TRBJ2-7, with unresolved D. Trimming removed 4 bases at V and 0 bases at J, with 7 bases between. Germline assignment: CDR1 SQVTM and CDR2 ANQGSEA. The CDR3 covers 12 residues. The CDR3 nucleotides are TGCAGCGTTGTTCTGAGCTCCTACGAGCAGTACTTC. Translating gives CSVVLSSYEQYF.

The rearrangement links TRBV6-5 to TRBJ2-3; tentatively, D is TRBD2 (5 bases). The CDR3 contains 16 residues. Germline V gene lookup returns CDR1 MNHEY and CDR2 SVGAGI. The ends were cut back, 2 bases at V and 0 bases at J, with 12 bases in the middle. CDR3 in DNA: TGTGCCAGCAGTTACCGGCCGGGGTCTAGCACAGATACGCAGTATTTT. Protein: CASSYRPGSSTDTQYF.

This rearrangement joins TRBV9 to TRBJ2-7, with a tentative D call TRBD1 (7 bases). The germline V gene has CDR1 SGDLS and CDR2 YYNGEE. V was clipped by 3 bases and J by 6 bases, with 13 bases between them. The CDR3 length is 13 residues. Written as DNA, the CDR3 is TGTGCCAGCAGCGGCGGGACAGACGGCGAGCAGTACTTC. It encodes CASSGGTDGEQYF.

Concerning this clone: Within the sample, other DNA sequences also encode this same CDR3. The chain joins TRBV9 to TRBJ1-2; maybe TRBD1 (5 bases). There are 14 residues in the CDR3. The ends were cut back, 0 bases at V and 2 bases at J, with 8 bases in the middle. Germline V lookup: CDR1 SGDLS, CDR2 YYNGEE. CDR3 coding DNA: TGTGCCAGCAGCGTAGCCGGGGGGAACTATGGCTACACCTTC. It specifies CASSVAGGNYGYTF.

This sequence joins TRBV9 and TRBJ1-3; TRBD1 matches 8 bases. In germline, CDR1 is SGDLS, CDR2 YYNGEE. With V trimmed by 4 bases and J by 3 bases, 6 bases remained unmatched. This CDR3 has 15 residues. The CDR3 sequence: CASSPGQGGGNTIYF. The CDR3 DNA follows: TGTGCCAGCAGCCCCGGACAGGGTGGTGGAAACACCATATATTTT.